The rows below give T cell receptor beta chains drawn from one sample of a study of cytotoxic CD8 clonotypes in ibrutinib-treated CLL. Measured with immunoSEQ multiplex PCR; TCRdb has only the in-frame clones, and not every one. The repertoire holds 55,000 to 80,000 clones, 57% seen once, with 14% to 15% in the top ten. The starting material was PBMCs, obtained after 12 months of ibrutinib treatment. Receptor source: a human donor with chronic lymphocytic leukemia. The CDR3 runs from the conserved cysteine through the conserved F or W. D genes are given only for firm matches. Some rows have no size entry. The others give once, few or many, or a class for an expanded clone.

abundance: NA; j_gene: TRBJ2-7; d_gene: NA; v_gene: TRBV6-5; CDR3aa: CASSPGRLSYEQYF; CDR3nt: TGTGCCAGCAGCCCTGGCAGGCTCAGTTACGAGCAGTACTTC
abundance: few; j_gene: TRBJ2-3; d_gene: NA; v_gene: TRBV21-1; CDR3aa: CASSKPYRDTDTQYF; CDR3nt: TGTGCCAGCAGCAAACCTTACAGGGACACAGATACGCAGTATTTT
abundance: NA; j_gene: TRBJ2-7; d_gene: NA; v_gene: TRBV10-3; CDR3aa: CAIGKSRVRDEQYF; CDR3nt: TGTGCCATCGGTAAAAGCAGGGTCCGTGACGAGCAGTACTTC
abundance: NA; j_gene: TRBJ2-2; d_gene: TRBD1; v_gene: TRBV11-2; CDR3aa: CASSPSTGNSGELFF; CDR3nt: TGTGCCAGCAGCCCCTCGACAGGGAATAGCGGGGAGCTGTTTTTT
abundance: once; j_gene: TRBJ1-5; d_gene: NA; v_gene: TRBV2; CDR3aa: CASSDQVRPTNDQPQHF; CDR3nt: TGTGCCAGCAGTGATCAAGTCAGGCCTACAAACGATCAGCCCCAGCATTTT
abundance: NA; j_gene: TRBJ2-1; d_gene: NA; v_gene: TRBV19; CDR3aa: CASTEGVRNEQFF; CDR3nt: TGTGCCAGTACAGAGGGGGTAAGAAATGAGCAGTTCTTC
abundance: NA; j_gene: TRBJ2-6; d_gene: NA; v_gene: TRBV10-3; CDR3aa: CAIKGTGANVLTF; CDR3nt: TGTGCCATCAAGGGCACTGGGGCCAACGTCCTGACTTTC
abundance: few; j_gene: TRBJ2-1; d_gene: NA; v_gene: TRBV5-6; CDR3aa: CASSLYSVSGYNEQFF; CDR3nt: TGTGCCAGCAGCTTGTACAGTGTATCTGGATACAATGAGCAGTTCTTC
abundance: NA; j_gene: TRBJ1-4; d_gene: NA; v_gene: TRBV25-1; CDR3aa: CASSTGVTNEKLFF; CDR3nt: TGTGCCAGCTCGACGGGGGTAACTAATGAAAAACTGTTTTTT
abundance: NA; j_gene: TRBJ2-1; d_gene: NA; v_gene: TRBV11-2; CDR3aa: CASSFRFGTGLNEQFF; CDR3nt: TGTGCCAGCAGCTTCAGGTTCGGGACTGGGCTCAATGAGCAGTTCTTC
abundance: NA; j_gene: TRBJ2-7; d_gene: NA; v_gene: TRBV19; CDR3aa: CASSPAGGPYEQYF; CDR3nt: TGTGCCAGTAGTCCCGCCGGGGGGCCCTACGAGCAGTACTTC
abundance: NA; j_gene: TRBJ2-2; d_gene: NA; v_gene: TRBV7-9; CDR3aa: CASAPLNRARKNTGELFF; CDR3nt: TGTGCCAGCGCACCGCTAAACAGGGCAAGGAAGAACACCGGGGAGCTGTTTTTT
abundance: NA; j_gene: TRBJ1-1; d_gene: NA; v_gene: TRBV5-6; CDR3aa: CASSFRTAKYDTEAFF; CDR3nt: TGTGCCAGCAGCTTTCGGACAGCTAAATACGACACTGAAGCTTTCTTT
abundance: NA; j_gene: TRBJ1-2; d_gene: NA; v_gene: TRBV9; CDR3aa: CASSPIARFFYGYTF; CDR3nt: TGTGCCAGCAGCCCCATCGCCAGGTTCTTCTATGGCTACACCTTC
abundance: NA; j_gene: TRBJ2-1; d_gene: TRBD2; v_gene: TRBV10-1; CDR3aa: CASSKTSGGSYNEQFF; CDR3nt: TGCGCCAGCAGTAAGACTAGCGGGGGCTCCTACAATGAGCAGTTCTTC
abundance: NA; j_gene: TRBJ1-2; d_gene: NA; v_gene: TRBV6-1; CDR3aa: CASSDPGPYGYTF; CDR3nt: TGTGCCAGCAGTGACCCAGGACCTTATGGCTACACCTTC
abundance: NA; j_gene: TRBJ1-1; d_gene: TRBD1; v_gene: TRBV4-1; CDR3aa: CASSQPPGQLEAFF; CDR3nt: TGCGCCAGCAGCCAACCCCCGGGACAGCTTGAAGCTTTCTTT
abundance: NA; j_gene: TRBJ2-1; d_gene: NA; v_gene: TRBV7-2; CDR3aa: CASSRTLYEQFF; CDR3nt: TGTGCCAGCAGCCGAACCTTATATGAGCAGTTCTTC
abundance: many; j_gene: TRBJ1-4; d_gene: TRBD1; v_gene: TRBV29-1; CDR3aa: CSVAVRGRNEKLFF; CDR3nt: TGCAGCGTTGCGGTCAGGGGGCGTAATGAAAAACTGTTTTTT
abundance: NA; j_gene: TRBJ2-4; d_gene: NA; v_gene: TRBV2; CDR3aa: CASGQNKNIQYF; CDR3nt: TGTGCCAGCGGGCAGAATAAAAACATTCAGTACTTC
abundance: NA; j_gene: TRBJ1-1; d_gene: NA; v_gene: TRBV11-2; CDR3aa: CASSLVRGRTEAFF; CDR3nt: TGTGCCAGCAGCTTAGTCAGGGGAAGGACTGAAGCTTTCTTT
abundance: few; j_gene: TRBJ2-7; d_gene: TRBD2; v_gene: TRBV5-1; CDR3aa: CASSLGLAGGGYEQYF; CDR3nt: TGCGCCAGCAGCTTGGGACTAGCGGGAGGGGGCTACGAGCAGTACTTC
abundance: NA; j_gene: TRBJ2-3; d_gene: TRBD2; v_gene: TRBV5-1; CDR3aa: CASSLLAGGPDTQYF; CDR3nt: TGCGCCAGCAGCTTACTAGCGGGAGGGCCGGATACGCAGTATTTT
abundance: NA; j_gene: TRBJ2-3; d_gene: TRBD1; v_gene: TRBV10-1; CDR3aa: CASSAAGTGDTDTQYF; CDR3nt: TGCGCCAGCAGTGCCGCCGGGACAGGGGACACAGATACGCAGTATTTT
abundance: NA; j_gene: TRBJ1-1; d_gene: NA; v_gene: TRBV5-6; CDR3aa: CASSLGYGTVNTEAFF; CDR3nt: TGTGCCAGCAGCTTGGGATACGGGACCGTGAACACTGAAGCTTTCTTT
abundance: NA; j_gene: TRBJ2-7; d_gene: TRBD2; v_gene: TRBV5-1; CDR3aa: CASRISGSSYEQYF; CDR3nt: TGCGCCAGTAGAATTAGCGGGAGCTCCTACGAGCAGTACTTC
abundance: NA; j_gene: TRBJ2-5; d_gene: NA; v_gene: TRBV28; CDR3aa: CASSFGRSRETQYF; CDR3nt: TGTGCCAGCAGTTTCGGACGGAGTAGGGAGACCCAGTACTTC
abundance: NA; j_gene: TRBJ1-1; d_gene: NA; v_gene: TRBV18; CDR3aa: CASSSALTTGLEAFF; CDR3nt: TGTGCCAGCTCATCGGCCTTAACGACAGGACTAGAAGCTTTCTTT
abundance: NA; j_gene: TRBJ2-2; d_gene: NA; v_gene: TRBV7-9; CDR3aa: CASSSGPLKTGELFF; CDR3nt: TGTGCCAGCAGCTCGGGACCGCTTAAGACCGGGGAGCTGTTTTTT
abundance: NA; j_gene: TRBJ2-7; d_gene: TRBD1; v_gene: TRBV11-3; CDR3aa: CASSPDRAKDEQYF; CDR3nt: TGTGCCAGCAGCCCCGACAGGGCTAAGGACGAGCAGTACTTC
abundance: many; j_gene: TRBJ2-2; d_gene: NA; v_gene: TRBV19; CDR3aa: CASSIATGSWAGELFF; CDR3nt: TGTGCCAGTAGTATAGCGACGGGGTCTTGGGCCGGGGAGCTGTTTTTT
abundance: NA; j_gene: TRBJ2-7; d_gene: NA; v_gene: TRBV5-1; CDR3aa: CASSLGTGLAYEQYF; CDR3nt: TGCGCCAGCAGCTTGGGAACGGGACTTGCCTACGAGCAGTACTTC
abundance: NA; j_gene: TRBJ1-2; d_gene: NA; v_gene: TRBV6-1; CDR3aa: CASGPKKYGYTF; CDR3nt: TGTGCCAGCGGCCCTAAAAAATATGGCTACACCTTC
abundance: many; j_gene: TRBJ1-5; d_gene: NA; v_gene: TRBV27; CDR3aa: CASSFTSQLNQPQHF; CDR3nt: TGTGCCAGCAGTTTTACGTCACAGCTAAATCAGCCCCAGCATTTT
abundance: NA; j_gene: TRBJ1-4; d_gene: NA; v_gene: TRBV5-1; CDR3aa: CASSLMGTSNEKLFF; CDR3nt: TGCGCCAGCAGCTTAATGGGAACCTCTAATGAAAAACTGTTTTTT
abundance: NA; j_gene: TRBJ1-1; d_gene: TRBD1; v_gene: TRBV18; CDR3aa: CASSLGQGETRPEAFF; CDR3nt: TGTGCCAGCTCACTAGGACAGGGCGAAACACGGCCTGAAGCTTTCTTT
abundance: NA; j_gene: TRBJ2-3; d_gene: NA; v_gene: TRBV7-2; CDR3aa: CASSPSRRPTDTQYF; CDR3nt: TGTGCCAGCAGCCCCTCCCGACGTCCCACAGATACGCAGTATTTT
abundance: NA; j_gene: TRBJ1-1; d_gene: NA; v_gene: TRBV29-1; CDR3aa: CSVNSPGPQAFF; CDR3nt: TGCAGCGTTAATTCGCCGGGCCCACAAGCTTTCTTT
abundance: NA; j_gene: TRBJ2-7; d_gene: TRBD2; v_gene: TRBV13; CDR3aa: CASSLGLSGAYEQYF; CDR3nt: TGTGCCAGCAGCTTAGGCCTTAGCGGGGCCTACGAGCAGTACTTC
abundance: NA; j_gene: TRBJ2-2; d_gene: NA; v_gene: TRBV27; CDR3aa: CASSLEVGATGELFF; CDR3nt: TGTGCCAGCAGTTTAGAGGTTGGGGCCACCGGGGAGCTGTTTTTT
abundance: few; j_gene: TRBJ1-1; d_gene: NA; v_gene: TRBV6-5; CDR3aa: CASSEVGTAFF; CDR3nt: TGTGCCAGCAGTGAAGTGGGGACAGCTTTCTTT
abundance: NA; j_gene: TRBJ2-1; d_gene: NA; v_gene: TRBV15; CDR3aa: CATSRDPPDRNNEQFF; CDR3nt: TGTGCCACCAGCAGAGATCCTCCGGACCGGAACAATGAGCAGTTCTTC
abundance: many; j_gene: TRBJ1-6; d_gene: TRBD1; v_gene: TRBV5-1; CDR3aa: CASSGDSLPNSPLHF; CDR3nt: TGCGCCAGCAGCGGGGACAGTCTCCCTAATTCACCCCTCCACTTT
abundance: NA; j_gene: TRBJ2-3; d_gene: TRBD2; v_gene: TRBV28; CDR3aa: CASSFSGVRDTQYF; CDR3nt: TGTGCCAGCAGTTTTAGCGGGGTACGAGATACGCAGTATTTT
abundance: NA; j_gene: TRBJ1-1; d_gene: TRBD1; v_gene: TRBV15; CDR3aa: CATETGTGVGAEAFF; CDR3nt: TGTGCCACCGAGACTGGGACAGGGGTGGGGGCTGAAGCTTTCTTT
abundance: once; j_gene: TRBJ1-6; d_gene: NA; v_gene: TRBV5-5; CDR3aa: CASSPSGTGRSPLHF; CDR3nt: TGTGCCAGCAGCCCTAGTGGGACCGGCAGGTCACCCCTCCACTTT
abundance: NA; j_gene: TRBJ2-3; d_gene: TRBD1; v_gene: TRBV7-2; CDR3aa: CASSPRDRGTDTQYF; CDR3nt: TGTGCCAGCAGCCCCAGGGACAGGGGAACAGATACGCAGTATTTT
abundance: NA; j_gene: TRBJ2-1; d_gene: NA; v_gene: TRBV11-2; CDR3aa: CASSLVSPGWDEQFF; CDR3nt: TGTGCCAGCAGCTTAGTGTCTCCGGGATGGGATGAGCAGTTCTTC
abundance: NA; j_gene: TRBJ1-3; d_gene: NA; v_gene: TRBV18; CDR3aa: CASSRGQQGRTSGNTIYF; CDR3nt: TGTGCCAGCTCACGGGGCCAACAAGGTCGCACCTCTGGAAACACCATATATTTT
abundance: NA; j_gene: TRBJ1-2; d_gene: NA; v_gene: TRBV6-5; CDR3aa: CASSYSAAMTRGYTF; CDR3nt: TGTGCCAGCAGTTACTCTGCGGCTATGACGCGTGGCTACACCTTC
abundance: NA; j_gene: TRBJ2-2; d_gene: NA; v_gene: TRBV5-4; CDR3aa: CASSPGERLTGELFF; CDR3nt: TGTGCCAGCAGCCCCGGGGAGCGGCTAACCGGGGAGCTGTTTTTT